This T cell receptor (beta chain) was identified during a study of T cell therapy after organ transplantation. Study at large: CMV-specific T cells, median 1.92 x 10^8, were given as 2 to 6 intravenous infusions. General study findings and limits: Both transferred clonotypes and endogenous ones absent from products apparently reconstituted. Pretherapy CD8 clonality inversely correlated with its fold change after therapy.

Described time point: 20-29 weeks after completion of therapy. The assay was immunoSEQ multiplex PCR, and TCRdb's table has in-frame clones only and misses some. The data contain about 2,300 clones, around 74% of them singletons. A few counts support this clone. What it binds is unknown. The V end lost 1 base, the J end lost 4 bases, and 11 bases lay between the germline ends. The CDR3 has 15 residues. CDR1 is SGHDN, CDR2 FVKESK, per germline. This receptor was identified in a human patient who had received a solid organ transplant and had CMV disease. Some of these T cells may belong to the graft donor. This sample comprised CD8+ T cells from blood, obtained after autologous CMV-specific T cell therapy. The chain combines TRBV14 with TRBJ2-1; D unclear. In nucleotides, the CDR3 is TGTGCCAGCAGCCAAGGGGGTCGAAAATACAATGAGCAGTTCTTC. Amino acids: CASSQGGRKYNEQFF.